This TCR beta chain was sequenced for a study of radiation and T cells in renal cell carcinoma. The time point: baseline pretreatment blood. Regarding treatment: 15 Gy SBRT to primary tumor, nephrectomy 4 weeks later. Clones were read by immunoSEQ multiplex PCR, and TCRdb kept only the in-frame ones, dropping some. The table lists around 160,000 clones, around 89% of them singletons, with about 4% in the top ten. This sequence was found in a woman in her 70s with renal cell carcinoma. Specimen: blood, collected from a patient whose treatment included radiotherapy and nephrectomy.

The CDR3 DNA reads TGTGCCAGTAGTATAACAGGGGGCTGGGTGACTGAAGCTTTCTTT. Translating it yields CASSITGGWVTEAFF. V is TRBV19 and J is TRBJ1-1; 9 bases are shared with TRBD1. Germline CDR1 LNHDA, CDR2 SQIVND (reference sequence). V dropped 2 bases and J dropped 5; count of bases not matched to a gene: 6. The CDR3 sequence is 15 residues long.